The T cell receptor beta chain under discussion was sequenced for a study of T-cell memory formation after mild COVID-19. This CDR3 has 13 amino acids. Per the germline V gene, CDR1 is KGHDR and CDR2 is SFDVKD. J gave up 16 bases and V 4 bases, and 9 bases lay outside the gene matches. TCRdb ran MiXCR on the 5' RACE reads and lists one entry per CDR3 protein. The sample yields about 470,000 distinct CDR3 sequences, 20% to 30% seen once. The sequencing input was PBMCs or a T cell subset sorted from them (not recorded which). The source is an adult woman who had mild COVID-19 (a few samples of this study predate the infection). Cell type and time point are not known. V usage is TRBV24-1 and J usage is TRBJ2-1; TRBD1 aligns across 10 bases. The CDR3 sequence is CATSDSWTGGCFF. For the CDR3, the DNA is TGTGCCACCAGTGACTCCTGGACAGGGGGTTGTTTCTTC.